This entry features one T cell receptor beta chain sequence. The record originates from a study of cytomegalovirus exposure and HLA in healthy donors. The CDR3 is 13 residues long. CDR1 and CDR2 from the germline V gene are MDHEN and SYDVKM. V was shortened by 7 bases and J by 5 bases, with 9 bases between the two germline ends. The assay was immunoSEQ multiplex PCR, and TCRdb's table has in-frame clones only and misses some. This table has fewer than 250,000 clones, 80% to 90% appearing once. This chain joins TRBV28 and TRBJ1-6, with D perhaps TRBD1 (6 bases). Material: PBMCs. The source of this sequence is a man aged 18 to 35 in good health and CMV-seronegative. The CDR3 here is CASISGDNSPLHF. CDR3 DNA sequence: TGTGCCAGCATATCAGGGGATAATTCACCCCTCCACTTT. Full variable domain (outside the CDR3, taken from reference TRBV28 and TRBJ1-6): DVKVTQSSRYLVKRTGEKVFLECVQDMDHENMFWYRQDPGLGLRLIYFSYDVKMKEKGDIPEGYSVSREKKERFSLILESASTNQTSMYLCASISGDNSPLHFGNGTRLTVT.